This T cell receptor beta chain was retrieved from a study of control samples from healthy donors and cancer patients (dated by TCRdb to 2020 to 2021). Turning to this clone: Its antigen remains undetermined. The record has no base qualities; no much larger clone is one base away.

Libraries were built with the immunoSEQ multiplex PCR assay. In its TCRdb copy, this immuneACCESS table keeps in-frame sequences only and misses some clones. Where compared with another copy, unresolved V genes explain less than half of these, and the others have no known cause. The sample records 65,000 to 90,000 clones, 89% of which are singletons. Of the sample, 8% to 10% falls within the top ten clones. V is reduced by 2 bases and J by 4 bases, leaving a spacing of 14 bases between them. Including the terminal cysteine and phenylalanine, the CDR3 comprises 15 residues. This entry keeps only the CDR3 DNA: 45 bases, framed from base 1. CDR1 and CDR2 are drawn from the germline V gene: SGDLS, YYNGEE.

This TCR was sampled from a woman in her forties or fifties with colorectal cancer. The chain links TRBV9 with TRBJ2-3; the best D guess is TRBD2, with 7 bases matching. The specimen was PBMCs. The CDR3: CASSVPEGGADTQYF. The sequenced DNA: TGTGCCAGCAGCGTCCCCGAGGGGGGGGCAGATACGCAGTATTTT.